Detailed here is one T cell receptor (beta chain). Antigen unknown. CDR3 length: 12 residues. V lost 9 bases, J lost 8 bases, and 7 bases stayed unmatched. Germline V gives CDR1 LNHDA, CDR2 SQIVND (reference sequence). The data stem from a study of cytomegalovirus exposure and HLA in healthy donors. About the study: In an earlier analysis, around 100 million unique TCR beta sequences were found from some 180 million T cells. Regarding the study as a whole: A few chains tied to CMV proved CMV antigen-specific in vitro. Roughly even sequencing depth across donors was the assumption behind the presence/absence analyses.

The study ran its PCR with 60 Vbeta and 13 Jbeta primers. Using immunoSEQ multiplex PCR, the repertoire was profiled, and TCRdb retains in-frame clones only, with some absent. The sample records 85,000 to 100,000 clones, about three quarters being singletons. This cohort consisted of healthy bone marrow donors. Specimen: PBMCs. The chain couples TRBV19 to TRBJ2-1; 7 bases fit TRBD2. The sequence came from a human donor in good health. This CDR3 reads CASGGGFDEQFF. CDR3 DNA: TGTGCCAGCGGCGGGGGTTTCGATGAGCAGTTCTTC. Using reference TRBV19 and TRBJ2-1 for the parts outside the CDR3, the full variable domain is DGGITQSPKYLFRKEGQNVTLSCEQNLNHDAMYWYRQDPGQGLRLIYYSQIVNDFQKGDIAEGYSVSREKKESFPLTVTSAQKNPTAFYLCASGGGFDEQFFGPGTRLTVL.